These T cell receptor beta chains were read from a single sample in a study of blood T cell repertoires in COVID-19. Using immunoSEQ multiplex PCR, the repertoire was profiled, and TCRdb retains in-frame clones only, with some absent. The data contain around 290,000 clones, roughly 90% of them singletons. The specimen sequenced was peripheral blood. These receptor sequences come from a man aged 40-50 years with acute or convalescent COVID-19. Each CDR3 is given with its conserved first and last residue. Each record gives: J gene, clone size, V gene, D gene, CDR3 DNA, CDR3 protein. D genes are given only for firm matches. The size entry is marked missing in some rows and otherwise reads once, few, many or a size class.

TRBJ1-3 | - | TRBV19 | - | TGTGCCAGTAGTGACCGCATCGGGGTGGTTGGAAACACCATATATTTT | CASSDRIGVVGNTIYF
TRBJ2-7 | - | TRBV15 | TRBD1 | TGTGCCACCAGCAGAGAACAGGGGGCTCCCTACGAGCAGTACTTC | CATSREQGAPYEQYF
TRBJ2-7 | - | TRBV29-1 | TRBD1 | TGCAGCGTTTACGACAGGGGCTTCTCCTACGAGCAGTACTTC | CSVYDRGFSYEQYF
TRBJ2-2 | - | TRBV10-3 | - | TGTGCCATCGGGGAACAGGGGAACACCGGGGAGCTGTTTTTT | CAIGEQGNTGELFF
TRBJ2-1 | - | TRBV5-6 | TRBD2 | TGTGCCAGCAGCCCTCTCGGTAGCGGGGGGGGAGGTGAGCAGTTCTTC | CASSPLGSGGGGEQFF
TRBJ2-7 | - | TRBV3-1/TRBV3-2 | - | TGTGCCAGCACCCCTTCCCACGGGTACGAGCAGTACTTC | CASTPSHGYEQYF
TRBJ2-1 | - | TRBV5-4 | TRBD2 | TGTGCCAGCAGCTCCGGGACTAGCGGGACCCGAGGGATTTTCTTC | CASSSGTSGTRGIFF
TRBJ1-2 | - | TRBV19 | - | TGTGCCACCTCGGAACAGGAATTGTATGGCTACACCTTC | CATSEQELYGYTF
TRBJ2-4 | - | TRBV10-1 | - | TGCGCCAGCAGCCCAGGGATTGCCAAAAACATTCAGTACTTC | CASSPGIAKNIQYF
TRBJ2-2 | - | TRBV7-9 | TRBD1 | TGTGCCAGCAGCTTAGATCCGACAGGGGTGTGGACCGGGGAGCTGTTTTTT | CASSLDPTGVWTGELFF
TRBJ1-2 | - | TRBV9 | TRBD1 | TGTGCCAGCAGCGTAGCGACAGGGGGCTGGTATGGCTACACCTTC | CASSVATGGWYGYTF
TRBJ2-7 | - | TRBV5-1 | TRBD1 | TGCGCCAGCAGCTTGTATGTGACAGGGGGCAAATATGACGAGCAGTACTTC | CASSLYVTGGKYDEQYF
TRBJ2-7 | - | TRBV5-6 | TRBD1 | TGTGCCAGCAGCTTGGTGGGACAGTTTGGGAGCTCCTACGAGCAGTACTTC | CASSLVGQFGSSYEQYF
TRBJ2-7 | few | TRBV5-4 | - | TGTGCCAGCAGCCCCGGAGGGGTGTACGAGCAGTACTTC | CASSPGGVYEQYF
TRBJ2-1 | - | TRBV11-1 | TRBD1 | TGTGCCAGCAGCTTACGGGACAGGGGATTGAATGAGCAGTTCTTC | CASSLRDRGLNEQFF
TRBJ2-7 | - | TRBV5-1 | - | TGCGCCAGCAGCTTGCGTCCGTACGAGCAGTACTTC | CASSLRPYEQYF
TRBJ2-1 | - | TRBV2 | - | TGTGCCAGCAGTGGGACAGTTTACAATGAGCAGTTCTTC | CASSGTVYNEQFF
TRBJ2-3 | - | TRBV12-3/TRBV12-4 | - | TGTGCCAGCAGTGTCTACACAGATACGCAGTATTTT | CASSVYTDTQYF
TRBJ1-2 | - | TRBV30 | TRBD1 | TGTGCCTGGAGTGTAGGGACAGGGATTTTATGGGGCTACACCTTC | CAWSVGTGILWGYTF
TRBJ1-2 | - | TRBV18 | - | TGTGCCAGCTCAGCGGGTCCCCCAGGCTACACCTTC | CASSAGPPGYTF
TRBJ2-7 | - | TRBV11-3 | - | TGTGCCAGCAGCTTAGGGGGGGACTCCTACGAGCAGTACTTC | CASSLGGDSYEQYF
TRBJ1-1 | - | TRBV6-1 | TRBD1 | TGTGCCAGCAGTGAGTACAGGGGTACTGAAGCTTTCTTT | CASSEYRGTEAFF
TRBJ1-2 | - | TRBV29-1 | TRBD1 | TGCAGCGTCTTGACAGGGCGAGGCTATGGCTACACCTTC | CSVLTGRGYGYTF
TRBJ1-2 | - | TRBV11-2 | - | TGTGCCAGCAGCTTCGCCGGCTATGGCTACACCTTC | CASSFAGYGYTF
TRBJ2-2 | - | TRBV2 | TRBD1 | TGTGCCAGCAGCGACAGGGTGGCCACCGGGGAGCTGTTTTTT | CASSDRVATGELFF
TRBJ2-1 | - | TRBV3-1/TRBV3-2 | TRBD1 | TGTGCCAGCAGCCAAGTAGCGAGACAGGGCGGCGGTGAGCAGTTCTTC | CASSQVARQGGGEQFF
TRBJ1-2 | - | TRBV7-2 | - | TGTGCCAGCAGCCCCGACAGTTCTTACTATGGCTACACCTTC | CASSPDSSYYGYTF
TRBJ2-7 | few | TRBV4-2 | TRBD2 | TGTGCCAGCAGCCAAGATACTCGGACTAGCGGGGGCTACGAGCAGTACTTC | CASSQDTRTSGGYEQYF
TRBJ1-3 | - | TRBV7-9 | - | TGTGCCAGCAGCCGAGGGCAGGAAGTCGGAAACACCATATATTTT | CASSRGQEVGNTIYF
TRBJ1-5 | - | TRBV7-2 | TRBD1 | TGTGCCAGCAGCTTAAGCCGACAGGGGCTGAGCAATCAGCCCCAGCATTTT | CASSLSRQGLSNQPQHF
TRBJ2-3 | - | TRBV11-3 | - | TGTGCCAGCAGCTCTGGGGGCAACACAGATACGCAGTATTTT | CASSSGGNTDTQYF
TRBJ1-3 | - | TRBV30 | - | TGTGCCTGGAACCGGAGGGCTGGAAACACCATATATTTT | CAWNRRAGNTIYF
TRBJ1-5 | - | TRBV9 | - | TGTGCCAGCAGCGTTGGGGCTAGCAATCAGCCCCAGCATTTT | CASSVGASNQPQHF
TRBJ2-7 | - | TRBV7-2 | - | TGTGCCAGCAGCTTAGGGGCAGGGGTGAACGAGCAGTACTTC | CASSLGAGVNEQYF
TRBJ1-2 | - | TRBV29-1 | TRBD1 | TGCAGCGTTGAAGTAGGGATACCGGGACAGGGGGACTATGGCTACACCTTC | CSVEVGIPGQGDYGYTF
TRBJ2-4 | once | TRBV10-2 | TRBD1 | TGCGCCAGCGGGGCCGTTAAACTCTTTGACAGGGGAGAGCGCATTCAGTACTTC | CASGAVKLFDRGERIQYF
TRBJ1-5 | - | TRBV5-1 | TRBD1 | TGCGCCAGCAGCCCTTTTACAGGGGAAGATCAGCCCCAGCATTTT | CASSPFTGEDQPQHF
TRBJ2-7 | - | TRBV18 | - | TGTGCCAGCTCACCAAGGAGTTCCTCTCAGCAGTACTTC | CASSPRSSSQQYF
TRBJ1-1 | - | TRBV4-1 | - | TGCGCCAGCAGCCGGGGGCTTTTCAGGGATAACACTGAAGCTTTCTTT | CASSRGLFRDNTEAFF
TRBJ1-3 | few | TRBV5-1 | - | TGCGCCAGCAGCCCTGGGCCTGACCCCTCTGGAAACACCATATATTTT | CASSPGPDPSGNTIYF
TRBJ2-2 | - | TRBV18 | - | TGTGCCAGCTCACCACAGCTGGCAGGGTTGGACACCGGGGAGCTGTTTTTT | CASSPQLAGLDTGELFF
TRBJ2-3 | - | TRBV19 | - | TGTGCCAGTAGCCAAGGACAGAGCACAGATACGCAGTATTTT | CASSQGQSTDTQYF
TRBJ1-2 | few | TRBV6-1 | - | TGTGCCAGCAGTGAAAACCCTCAGGGTGGGGTAGATGGCTACACCTTC | CASSENPQGGVDGYTF
TRBJ2-3 | - | TRBV3-1/TRBV3-2 | TRBD1 | TGTGCCAGCAGCTTCCGGACAGGGGATTTTCGCACAGATACGCAGTATTTT | CASSFRTGDFRTDTQYF
TRBJ1-5 | - | TRBV21-1 | - | TGTGCCAGCTGGGAGAGCAATCAGCCCCAGCATTTT | CASWESNQPQHF
TRBJ2-3 | once | TRBV30 | - | TGTGCCTGGAGTGTAATACTGCGCCCTGGTGCAGATACGCAGTATTTT | CAWSVILRPGADTQYF
TRBJ1-3 | few | TRBV3-1/TRBV3-2 | - | TGTGCCAGCACCCGGGGGGGATCTGGAAACACCATATATTTT | CASTRGGSGNTIYF
TRBJ2-2 | - | TRBV24-1 | TRBD1 | TGTGCCACCAGTGATCCTGGGACAGGGAACACCGGGGAGCTGTTTTTT | CATSDPGTGNTGELFF
TRBJ1-3 | - | TRBV3-1/TRBV3-2 | - | TGTGCCAGCAGTAGAACCCGAAACACCATATATTTT | CASSRTRNTIYF
TRBJ2-3 | - | TRBV29-1 | - | TGCAGCGTCTACAGGGATCACACAGATACGCAGTATTTT | CSVYRDHTDTQYF
TRBJ1-1 | - | TRBV6-5 | - | TGTGCCAGCAGTTACGGGGGGAAGAGCACTGAAGCTTTCTTT | CASSYGGKSTEAFF
TRBJ1-3 | - | TRBV19 | - | TGTGCCAGCCGCTCGGACAGCCTTAGTTATGGAAACACCATATATTTT | CASRSDSLSYGNTIYF
TRBJ1-5 | - | TRBV10-3 | TRBD1 | TGTGCCATCAGTGTAGGACAGGGGGCGGAAGGACAGCCCCAGCATTTT | CAISVGQGAEGQPQHF